Below, 5 T cell receptor beta chains from the same sample are listed, as sequenced in a study of cytomegalovirus exposure and HLA in healthy donors. This PCR relied on a set of 60 Vbeta primers and 13 Jbeta primers. This table comes from immunoSEQ multiplex PCR, and its TCRdb copy is limited to in-frame clones, with some not included. The table lists about 160,000 clones, approximately 84% of them singletons. Sequencing was done on a sample of PBMCs. These receptors came from a man aged 30 to 45 in good health and CMV-seronegative.

The chain recombines TRBV6-6 with TRBJ2-1, with D possibly TRBD2 on 6 matching bases. Between the trimmed V and J ends, which lost 2 bases and 6 bases, there was a span of 11 bases. Germline assignment: CDR1 MNHNY and CDR2 SVGAGI (reference sequence). The CDR3 extends over 14 amino acids. Written as DNA, the CDR3 is TGTGCCAGCAGTTACAGTGGGGGAGGCAATGAGCAGTTCTTC. Translation gives CASSYSGGGNEQFF.

The rearrangement joins TRBV6-5 to TRBJ1-4; weak D call: TRBD1 (6 bases). CDR1 MNHEY and CDR2 SVGAGI come from the germline V gene. This CDR3 has 13 amino acids. V dropped 5 bases and J dropped 7 bases, with 11 bases sitting between them. CDR3 protein: CASSRGRGEKLFF. The CDR3 coding sequence is TGTGCCAGCAGTAGGGGCAGGGGTGAAAAACTGTTTTTT.

The rearrangement uses TRBV7-2 and TRBJ2-2, with TRBD1 identical over 7 bases. The V segment lost 7 bases and the J segment 6 bases; nucleotides outside the gene matches: 8. CDR1 is SGHTA and CDR2 is FQGNSA in the germline V gene. The CDR3 spans 14 residues. The CDR3 spells CASNAQQGSGELFF. In DNA, the CDR3 is TGTGCCAGCAACGCACAACAGGGGTCCGGGGAGCTGTTTTTT. The full variable domain, rest sourced from reference TRBV7-2 and TRBJ2-2, is GAGVSQSPSNKVTEKGKDVELRCDPISGHTALYWYRQSLGQGLEFLIYFQGNSAPDKSGLPSDRFSAERTGGSVSTLTIQRTQQEDSAVYLCASNAQQGSGELFFGEGSRLTVL.

The chain recombines TRBV19 with TRBJ2-2; D possibly corresponds to TRBD1 (8 bases). This CDR3 contains 15 residues. The V end lost 2 bases, the J end lost 6 bases, and 13 bases lay between the germline ends. CDR1 and CDR2 from the germline V gene are LNHDA and SQIVND (reference sequence). CDR3 in DNA: TGTGCCAGTAGTATATCACAGGGGGGGGCCGGGGAGCTGTTTTTT. Translated: CASSISQGGAGELFF.

The V and J genes are TRBV2 and TRBJ2-7; perhaps TRBD1 as D (5 bases). Germline assignment: CDR1 SNHLY and CDR2 FYNNEI. Deletions cut 6 bases from V and 1 base from J, with 7 bases between. CDR3 size: 12 residues. Here the CDR3 DNA reads TGTGCCAGCAGACAGGAGTCCTACGAGCAGTACTTC. Translating it yields CASRQESYEQYF.